A selection of T cell receptor beta chains follows, all from one sample in a study of human T cells and chemical hapten exposure. A single record per CDR3 protein comes from TCRdb applying MiXCR to the RACE reads. The sample contains some 360,000 distinct CDR3 sequences, approximately 5.1% of which appear only once. The sample in question was whole blood, obtained in connection with sensitization to the hapten diphenylcyclopropenone (DPC). The receptors here all came from a woman aged 45-65 years with alopecia areata. Some clones in this sample may be carry-over from other donors' samples. CDR3s include the opening cysteine and the closing phenylalanine or tryptophan. The order of the fields is D gene, V gene, J gene, clone size, CDR3 DNA, CDR3 protein. A D gene is named only where the DNA matches it firmly. Not every row has a clone size; where given, it reads once, few, many or a size class.

NA	TRBV27	TRBJ1-5	many	TGTGCCAGCAGTTTCCAGAATCAGCCCCAGCATTTT	CASSFQNQPQHF
TRBD1	TRBV12-3/TRBV12-4	TRBJ2-2	many	TGTGCCAGCAGTCCTAGACAGGGTGCGAACACCGGGGAGCTGTTTTTT	CASSPRQGANTGELFF
NA	TRBV28	TRBJ2-3	many	TGTGCCAGCAGTTTATGGGGGGCGCAGGGAGATACGCAGTATTTT	CASSLWGAQGDTQYF
NA	TRBV27	TRBJ1-2	many	TGTGCCAGCACCCTCCACGGTGGCAGGGGATATGGCTACACCTTC	CASTLHGGRGYGYTF
NA	TRBV3-1	TRBJ2-7	once	TGTGCCAGCAGCCATGCTAGTGCGACCTACGAGCAGTACTTC	CASSHASATYEQYF
TRBD2	TRBV7-9	TRBJ2-3	many	TGTGCCAGCAGCTCGGGACTAGGCCCAGATACGCAGTATTTT	CASSSGLGPDTQYF
TRBD1	TRBV6-2/TRBV6-3	TRBJ1-2	few	TGTGCCAGCAGTTACATCAGACAGGGCGCTGGCTACACCTTC	CASSYIRQGAGYTF
TRBD1	TRBV3-1	TRBJ1-5	few	TGTGCCAGCAGCCATAGCACAGGGGGCTCTGGGCAGCCCCAGCATTTT	CASSHSTGGSGQPQHF
NA	TRBV9	TRBJ2-1	NA	TGTGCCAGCAGCGTAGCTTGGGACACCGGGAATGAGCAGTTCTTC	CASSVAWDTGNEQFF
TRBD1	TRBV7-6	TRBJ2-7	many	TGTGCCAGCAGCCCTACCGGTGGACAGGGCTCCTACGAGCAGTACTTC	CASSPTGGQGSYEQYF
NA	TRBV29-1	TRBJ1-2	NA	TGCAGCGTTGAAGAAGGGCAGAGCTATGGCTACACCTTC	CSVEEGQSYGYTF
NA	TRBV29-1	TRBJ2-2	NA	TGCAGCGTTGAAGATCGACGGATAACCGGGGAGCTGTTTTTT	CSVEDRRITGELFF
NA	TRBV9	TRBJ2-7	few	TGTGCCAGCAGCGTAGCCGGACGGCTAGACGAGCAGTACTTC	CASSVAGRLDEQYF
NA	TRBV27	TRBJ2-7	few	TGTGCCAGCAGTTTACTTTCCAGCCCCTACGAGCAGTACTTC	CASSLLSSPYEQYF
TRBD1	TRBV20-1	TRBJ2-3	few	TGCAGTGCTAGAAGGGGGGCCAGGGGGCTCGTTACGCAGTATTTT	CSARRGARGLVTQYF
NA	TRBV6-6	TRBJ2-2	many	TGTGCCAGCGGAGCCGGGGAGCTGTTTTTT	CASGAGELFF
NA	TRBV12-3/TRBV12-4	TRBJ2-3	many	TGTGCCAGCAGTTCGAGGGATACGCAGTATTTT	CASSSRDTQYF
TRBD2	TRBV7-9	TRBJ2-5	many	TGTGCCAGCAGCTTAGCGGGAGGGAAGACCCAGTACTTC	CASSLAGGKTQYF
TRBD1	TRBV7-2	TRBJ1-6	NA	TGTGCCAGCAGCAGGGGGTTTTCCGGGACAGGCCTAGCACCCCTCCACTTT	CASSRGFSGTGLAPLHF
TRBD1	TRBV6-6	TRBJ2-2	many	TGTGCCAGCAGTGATCGACAGGGCTCGAACACCGGGGAGCTGTTTTTT	CASSDRQGSNTGELFF
TRBD1	TRBV9	TRBJ1-1	few	TGTGCCAGCAGCGCCCATCTGGGGACAGGGCGGCGAACTGAAGCTTTCTTT	CASSAHLGTGRRTEAFF
NA	TRBV21-1	TRBJ2-7	many	TGTGCCATGATACGCGGGGAGCAGTACTTC	CAMIRGEQYF
NA	TRBV20-1	TRBJ1-6	many	TGCAGTGCTAGACGGTCCGAATCACCCCTCCACTTT	CSARRSESPLHF
NA	TRBV7-9	TRBJ1-1	few	TGTGCCAGCAGCTTAGTGGAGGATCCAGGATTTGAAGCTTTCTTT	CASSLVEDPGFEAFF
TRBD2	TRBV28	TRBJ2-3	few	TGTGCCAGCAGCTACGGGGGGAGTGGAGATACGCAGTATTTT	CASSYGGSGDTQYF
TRBD2	TRBV7-3	TRBJ2-2	many	TGTGCCAGCAGTCCAACCGGGACTAGATTACCCACCGGGGAGCTGTTTTTT	CASSPTGTRLPTGELFF
NA	TRBV27	TRBJ1-1	many	TGTGCCAGCAGTTGGGACGCCCTGACCACTGAAGCTTTCTTT	CASSWDALTTEAFF
TRBD1	TRBV30	TRBJ2-7	few	TGTGCCTGGAGTGAAGGACAGGGCGGATACGAGCAGTACTTC	CAWSEGQGGYEQYF
NA	TRBV6-5	TRBJ1-2	many	TGTGCCAGCAGTTACGTCCAAAACTATGGCTACACCTTC	CASSYVQNYGYTF
NA	TRBV7-9	TRBJ2-7	many	TGTGCCAGCAGCCTAGTCCAACACGAGCAGTACTTC	CASSLVQHEQYF
NA	TRBV7-2	TRBJ2-5	many	TGTGCCAGCAGCTTAAACATGAAGGAGACCCAGTACTTC	CASSLNMKETQYF